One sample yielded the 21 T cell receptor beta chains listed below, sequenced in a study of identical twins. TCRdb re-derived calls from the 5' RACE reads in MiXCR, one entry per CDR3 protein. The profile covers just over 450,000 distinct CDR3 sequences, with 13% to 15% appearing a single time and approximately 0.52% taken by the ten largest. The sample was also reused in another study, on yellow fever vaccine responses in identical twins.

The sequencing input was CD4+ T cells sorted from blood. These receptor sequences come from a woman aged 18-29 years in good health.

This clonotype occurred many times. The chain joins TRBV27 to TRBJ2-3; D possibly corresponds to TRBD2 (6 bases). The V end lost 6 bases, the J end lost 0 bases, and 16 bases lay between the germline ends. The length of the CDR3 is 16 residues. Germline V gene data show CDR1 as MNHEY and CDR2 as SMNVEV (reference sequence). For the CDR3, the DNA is TGTGCCAGCAGGTCTGCCCTACTAGCTAGCACAGATACGCAGTATTTT. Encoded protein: CASRSALLASTDTQYF.

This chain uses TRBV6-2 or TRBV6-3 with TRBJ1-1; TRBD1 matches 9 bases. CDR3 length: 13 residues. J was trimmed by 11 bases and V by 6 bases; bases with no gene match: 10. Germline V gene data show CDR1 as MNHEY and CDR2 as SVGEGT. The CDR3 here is CASSPRTGVGAFF. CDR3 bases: TGTGCCAGCAGCCCCCGGACAGGGGTTGGGGCTTTCTTT.

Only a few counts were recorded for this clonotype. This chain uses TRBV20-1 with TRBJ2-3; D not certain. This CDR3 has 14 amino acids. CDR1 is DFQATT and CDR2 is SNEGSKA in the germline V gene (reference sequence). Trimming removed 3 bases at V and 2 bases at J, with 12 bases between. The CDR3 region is CSARSFGYTDTQYF. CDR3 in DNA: TGCAGTGCTAGGAGCTTCGGGTACACAGATACGCAGTATTTT.

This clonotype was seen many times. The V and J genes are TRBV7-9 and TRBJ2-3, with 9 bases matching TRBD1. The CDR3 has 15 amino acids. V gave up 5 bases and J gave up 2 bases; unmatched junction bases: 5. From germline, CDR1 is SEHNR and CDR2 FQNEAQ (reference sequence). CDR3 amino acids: CASSLGDRVTDTQYF. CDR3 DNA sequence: TGTGCCAGCAGCCTTGGGGACAGGGTCACAGATACGCAGTATTTT.

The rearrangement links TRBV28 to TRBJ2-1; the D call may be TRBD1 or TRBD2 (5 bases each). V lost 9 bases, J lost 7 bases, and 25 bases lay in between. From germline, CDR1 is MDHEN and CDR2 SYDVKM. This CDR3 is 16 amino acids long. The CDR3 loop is CASLTPGTTSRNEQFF. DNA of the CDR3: TGTGCCAGTTTAACCCCCGGGACCACCTCCCGGAATGAGCAGTTCTTC.

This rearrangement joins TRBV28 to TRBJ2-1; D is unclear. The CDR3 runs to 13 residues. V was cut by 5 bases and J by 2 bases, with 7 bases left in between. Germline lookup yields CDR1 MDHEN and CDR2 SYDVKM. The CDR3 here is CASSGSPYNEQFF. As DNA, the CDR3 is TGTGCCAGCAGTGGGTCTCCCTACAATGAGCAGTTCTTC.

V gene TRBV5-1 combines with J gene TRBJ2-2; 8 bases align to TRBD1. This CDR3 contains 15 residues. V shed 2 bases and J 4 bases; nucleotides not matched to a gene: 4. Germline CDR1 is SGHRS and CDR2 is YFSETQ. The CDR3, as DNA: TGCGCCAGCAGCTTAAGGACAGGGAGCACCGGGGAGCTGTTTTTT. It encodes CASSLRTGSTGELFF.

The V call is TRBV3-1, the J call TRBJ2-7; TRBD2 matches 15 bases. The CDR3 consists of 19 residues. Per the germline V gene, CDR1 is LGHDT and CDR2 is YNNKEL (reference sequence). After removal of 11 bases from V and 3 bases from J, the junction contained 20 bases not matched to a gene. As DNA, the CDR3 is TGTGCCCTCAGTTTTACTTGGGGACTAGCGGGAGGTACTCGCTACGAGCAGTACTTC. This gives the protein CALSFTWGLAGGTRYEQYF.

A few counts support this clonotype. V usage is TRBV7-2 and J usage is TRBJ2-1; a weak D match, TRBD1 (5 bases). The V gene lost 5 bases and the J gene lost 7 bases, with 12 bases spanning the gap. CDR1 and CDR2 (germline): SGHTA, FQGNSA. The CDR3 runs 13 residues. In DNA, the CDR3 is TGTGCCAGCAGCAGGGCAGGGCGTAATGAGCAGTTCTTC. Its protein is CASSRAGRNEQFF.

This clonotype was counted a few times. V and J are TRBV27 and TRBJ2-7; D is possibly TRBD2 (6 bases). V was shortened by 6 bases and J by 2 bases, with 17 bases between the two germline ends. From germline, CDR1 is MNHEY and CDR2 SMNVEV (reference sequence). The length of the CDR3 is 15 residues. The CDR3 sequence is CASRLSGELPYEQYF. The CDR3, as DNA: TGTGCCAGCAGACTTTCGGGGGAATTGCCCTACGAGCAGTACTTC.

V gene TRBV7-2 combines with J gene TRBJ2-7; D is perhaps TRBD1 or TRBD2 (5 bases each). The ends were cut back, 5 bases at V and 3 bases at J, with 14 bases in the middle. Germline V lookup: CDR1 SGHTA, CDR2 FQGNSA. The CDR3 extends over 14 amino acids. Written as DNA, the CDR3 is TGTGCCAGCAGCCGGGACGGGAAGGGCTACGAGCAGTACTTC. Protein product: CASSRDGKGYEQYF.

Here the CDR3 reads CSASSGGPRTDTQYF. DNA for the CDR3: TGCAGTGCTAGTAGCGGGGGGCCCCGCACAGATACGCAGTATTTT. The chain joins TRBV20-1 to TRBJ2-3, with 10 bases matching TRBD2. The germline CDR1 and CDR2 sequences are DFQATT and SNEGSKA (reference sequence). V shed 3 bases and J 1 base; nucleotides not matched to a gene: 4. The CDR3 contains 15 residues.

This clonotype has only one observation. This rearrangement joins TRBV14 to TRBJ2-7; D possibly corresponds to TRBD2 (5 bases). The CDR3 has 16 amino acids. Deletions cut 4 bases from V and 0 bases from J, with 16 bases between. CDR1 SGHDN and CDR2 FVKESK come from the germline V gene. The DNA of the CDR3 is TGTGCCAGCAGCCCTCTTGCGGGCCAACACTCCTACGAGCAGTACTTC. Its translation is CASSPLAGQHSYEQYF.

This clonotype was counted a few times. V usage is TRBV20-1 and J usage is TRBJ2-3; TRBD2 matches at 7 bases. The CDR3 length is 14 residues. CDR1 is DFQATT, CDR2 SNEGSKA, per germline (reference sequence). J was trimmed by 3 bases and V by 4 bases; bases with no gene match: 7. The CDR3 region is CSATPGTMTDTQYF. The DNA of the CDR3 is TGCAGTGCTACCCCCGGGACTATGACAGATACGCAGTATTTT.

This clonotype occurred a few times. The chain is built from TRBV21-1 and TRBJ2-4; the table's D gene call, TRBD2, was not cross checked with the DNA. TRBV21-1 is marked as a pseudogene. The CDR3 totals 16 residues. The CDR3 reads CASTGRSGRTKNIQYF. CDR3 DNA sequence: TGTGCCAGCACCGGGAGGAGCGGCCGGACAAAAAACATTCAGTACTTC.

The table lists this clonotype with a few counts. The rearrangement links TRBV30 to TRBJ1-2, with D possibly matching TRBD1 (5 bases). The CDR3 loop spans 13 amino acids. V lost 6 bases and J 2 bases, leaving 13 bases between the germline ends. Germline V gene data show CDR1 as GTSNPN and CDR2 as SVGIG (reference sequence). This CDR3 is CACPTDLNYGYTF. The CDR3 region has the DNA TGTGCCTGCCCGACAGATTTGAACTATGGCTACACCTTC.

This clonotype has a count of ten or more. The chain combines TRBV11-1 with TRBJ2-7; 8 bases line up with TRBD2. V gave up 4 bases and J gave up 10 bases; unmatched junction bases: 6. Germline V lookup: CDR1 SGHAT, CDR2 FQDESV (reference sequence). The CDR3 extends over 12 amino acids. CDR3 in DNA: TGTGCCAGCAGCTCCCGGACTAGCAGCCAGTACTTC. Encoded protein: CASSSRTSSQYF.

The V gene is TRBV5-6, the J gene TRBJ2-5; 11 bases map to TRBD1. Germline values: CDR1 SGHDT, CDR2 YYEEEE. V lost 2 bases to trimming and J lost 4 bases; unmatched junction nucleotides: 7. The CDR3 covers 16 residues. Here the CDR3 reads CASSFGQGAVGETQYF. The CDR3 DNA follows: TGTGCCAGCAGCTTTGGACAGGGGGCGGTCGGAGAGACCCAGTACTTC.

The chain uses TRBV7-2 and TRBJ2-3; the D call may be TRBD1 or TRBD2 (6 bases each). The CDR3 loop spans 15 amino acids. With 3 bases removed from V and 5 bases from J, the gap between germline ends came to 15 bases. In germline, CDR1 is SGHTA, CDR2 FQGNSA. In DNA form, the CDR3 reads TGTGCCAGCAGCTTGGGGGCTAGGAGGGAAGATACGCAGTATTTT. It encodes CASSLGARREDTQYF.

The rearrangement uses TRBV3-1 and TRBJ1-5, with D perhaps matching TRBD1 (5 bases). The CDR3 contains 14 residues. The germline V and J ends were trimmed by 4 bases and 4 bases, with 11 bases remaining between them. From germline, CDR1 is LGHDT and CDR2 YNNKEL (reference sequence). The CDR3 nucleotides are TGTGCCAGCAGCCGGGGCAGAATTAATCAGCCCCAGCATTTT. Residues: CASSRGRINQPQHF.

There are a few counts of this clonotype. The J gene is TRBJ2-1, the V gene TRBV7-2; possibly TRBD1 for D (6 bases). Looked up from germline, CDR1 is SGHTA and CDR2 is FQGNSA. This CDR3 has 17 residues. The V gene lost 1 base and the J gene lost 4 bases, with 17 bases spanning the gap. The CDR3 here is CASSLGPGRGEYNEQFF. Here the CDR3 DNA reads TGTGCCAGCAGCTTAGGTCCGGGCAGGGGCGAATACAATGAGCAGTTCTTC.